A selection of T cell receptor beta chains follows, all from one sample in a study of blood T cells in healthy people across ages. Via MiXCR, TCRdb re-called the 5' RACE reads, giving one row per CDR3 protein. The sample records about 1,400,000 distinct CDR3 sequences, 40% to 50% being singletons. Sample: blood. Source of these receptors: a young woman in good health. Each CDR3 is given with its conserved first and last residue. Fields, in order: clone size, V gene, J gene, D gene, CDR3 protein, CDR3 DNA. The D gene is left open where the match is weak. Clone size appears in some rows only: once, few, many, or a class for an expanded clone.

>-|TRBV7-2|TRBJ2-3|TRBD2
CASSLAVFGAGDNTDTQYF
TGTGCCAGCAGCTTAGCTGTGTTTGGAGCGGGAGACAACACAGATACGCAGTATTTT
>-|TRBV4-1|TRBJ2-7|-
CASSPSRVPLSEQYF
TGCGCCAGCAGCCCTTCCAGGGTGCCCCTCAGCGAGCAGTACTTC
>-|TRBV9|TRBJ2-1|TRBD2
CASSGGAGVSYNEQFF
TGTGCCAGCAGCGGGGGAGCGGGGGTGTCCTACAATGAGCAGTTCTTC
>few|TRBV12-3/TRBV12-4|TRBJ1-1|-
CASSPLGWRDEAFF
TGTGCCAGCAGCCCCCTAGGGTGGAGGGATGAAGCTTTCTTT
>-|TRBV24-1|TRBJ2-7|TRBD1
CATSDVGTGKGYEQYF
TGTGCCACCAGTGATGTTGGGACAGGGAAGGGGTACGAGCAGTACTTC
>few|TRBV7-9|TRBJ1-1|-
CASSLSTRGNTEAFF
TGTGCCAGCAGCTTAAGTACCCGGGGGAACACTGAAGCTTTCTTT
>-|TRBV7-8|TRBJ2-1|TRBD2
CASSSTSDNEQFF
TGTGCCAGCAGCTCTACTAGCGACAATGAGCAGTTCTTC
>-|TRBV11-2|TRBJ1-2|TRBD1
CASSRGGQGYGYTF
TGTGCCAGCAGCCGAGGGGGCCAAGGCTATGGCTACACCTTC
>-|TRBV12-5|TRBJ2-1|TRBD2
CASGAGLPSSYNEQFF
TGTGCTAGTGGAGCGGGACTACCGAGCTCCTACAATGAGCAGTTCTTC
>-|TRBV6-1|TRBJ2-4|-
CASRGGRPDMTDIQYF
TGTGCCAGCAGGGGGGGACGACCCGATATGACTGACATTCAGTACTTC
>-|TRBV20-1|TRBJ1-1|-
CSASRVSEAFF
TGCAGTGCCAGTAGGGTTTCGGAAGCTTTCTTT
>few|TRBV29-1|TRBJ1-4|-
CSVFSADRRNEKLFF
TGCAGCGTTTTCAGCGCGGACAGACGGAATGAAAAACTGTTTTTT
>-|TRBV7-2|TRBJ1-2|-
CASSLLTGAPNYGYTF
TGTGCCAGCAGCTTATTAACCGGCGCTCCTAACTATGGCTACACCTTC
>-|TRBV5-1|TRBJ2-5|-
CASSLGMSGAQETQYF
TGCGCCAGCAGCTTGGGAATGAGCGGAGCCCAAGAGACCCAGTACTTC